This entry is about one T cell receptor beta chain. The antigen is not known. The data originate from a study of identical twins. Study-wide results and caveats: Conclusions came from cross-sectional statistical analysis, not from following the same donors. Insertions ran lower in abundant cord blood beta clonotypes, though not in memory repertoires.

The CDR3 consists of 16 residues. CDR1 and CDR2 from the germline V gene are LNHDA and SQIVND (reference sequence). V lost 1 base and J 0 bases, leaving 11 bases between the germline ends. TCRdb itself ran the 5' RACE reads through MiXCR, one entry per CDR3 protein. Here the sample spans roughly 290,000 distinct CDR3 sequences, about 8.3% being singletons. These data are also associated with another study on yellow fever vaccine responses in identical twins.

This sequence was found in a woman under 30 in good health. The sample was memory (CD45RO+) T cells sorted from blood. The V call is TRBV19, the J call TRBJ2-3; TRBD2 might be the D (6 bases). CDR3 sequence: CASSIGVGGSTDTQYF. The CDR3 DNA sequence: TGTGCCAGTAGTATAGGAGTGGGGGGAAGCACAGATACGCAGTATTTT.